The T cell receptor (beta chain) under discussion was sequenced for a study of cytomegalovirus exposure and HLA in healthy donors. Profiled with immunoSEQ multiplex PCR; TCRdb holds only in-frame clones, not every one. Here the sample spans about 110,000 clones, roughly 90% being singletons. For this clone: Its antigen is not identified.

This CDR3 has 14 amino acids. Germline-derived CDR1 and CDR2 are MDHEN and SYDVKM. With V trimmed by 5 bases and J by 13 bases, 11 bases remained unmatched. The study's findings and limits: The study labeled more than 150 TCR beta chains cytomegalovirus-associated. Reportedly, diagnosis of cytomegalovirus status by the classifier showed high specificity and sensitivity.

This receptor was taken from a woman aged 30 to 39 in good health and CMV-seropositive. The sample comprised PBMCs. The V gene is TRBV28, the J gene TRBJ2-1; 10 nucleotides match TRBD2. CDR3 nucleotides: TGTGCCAGCAGTACCCCCGCCCAGCGGGAGGGCCAGTTCTTC. Translated: CASSTPAQREGQFF.